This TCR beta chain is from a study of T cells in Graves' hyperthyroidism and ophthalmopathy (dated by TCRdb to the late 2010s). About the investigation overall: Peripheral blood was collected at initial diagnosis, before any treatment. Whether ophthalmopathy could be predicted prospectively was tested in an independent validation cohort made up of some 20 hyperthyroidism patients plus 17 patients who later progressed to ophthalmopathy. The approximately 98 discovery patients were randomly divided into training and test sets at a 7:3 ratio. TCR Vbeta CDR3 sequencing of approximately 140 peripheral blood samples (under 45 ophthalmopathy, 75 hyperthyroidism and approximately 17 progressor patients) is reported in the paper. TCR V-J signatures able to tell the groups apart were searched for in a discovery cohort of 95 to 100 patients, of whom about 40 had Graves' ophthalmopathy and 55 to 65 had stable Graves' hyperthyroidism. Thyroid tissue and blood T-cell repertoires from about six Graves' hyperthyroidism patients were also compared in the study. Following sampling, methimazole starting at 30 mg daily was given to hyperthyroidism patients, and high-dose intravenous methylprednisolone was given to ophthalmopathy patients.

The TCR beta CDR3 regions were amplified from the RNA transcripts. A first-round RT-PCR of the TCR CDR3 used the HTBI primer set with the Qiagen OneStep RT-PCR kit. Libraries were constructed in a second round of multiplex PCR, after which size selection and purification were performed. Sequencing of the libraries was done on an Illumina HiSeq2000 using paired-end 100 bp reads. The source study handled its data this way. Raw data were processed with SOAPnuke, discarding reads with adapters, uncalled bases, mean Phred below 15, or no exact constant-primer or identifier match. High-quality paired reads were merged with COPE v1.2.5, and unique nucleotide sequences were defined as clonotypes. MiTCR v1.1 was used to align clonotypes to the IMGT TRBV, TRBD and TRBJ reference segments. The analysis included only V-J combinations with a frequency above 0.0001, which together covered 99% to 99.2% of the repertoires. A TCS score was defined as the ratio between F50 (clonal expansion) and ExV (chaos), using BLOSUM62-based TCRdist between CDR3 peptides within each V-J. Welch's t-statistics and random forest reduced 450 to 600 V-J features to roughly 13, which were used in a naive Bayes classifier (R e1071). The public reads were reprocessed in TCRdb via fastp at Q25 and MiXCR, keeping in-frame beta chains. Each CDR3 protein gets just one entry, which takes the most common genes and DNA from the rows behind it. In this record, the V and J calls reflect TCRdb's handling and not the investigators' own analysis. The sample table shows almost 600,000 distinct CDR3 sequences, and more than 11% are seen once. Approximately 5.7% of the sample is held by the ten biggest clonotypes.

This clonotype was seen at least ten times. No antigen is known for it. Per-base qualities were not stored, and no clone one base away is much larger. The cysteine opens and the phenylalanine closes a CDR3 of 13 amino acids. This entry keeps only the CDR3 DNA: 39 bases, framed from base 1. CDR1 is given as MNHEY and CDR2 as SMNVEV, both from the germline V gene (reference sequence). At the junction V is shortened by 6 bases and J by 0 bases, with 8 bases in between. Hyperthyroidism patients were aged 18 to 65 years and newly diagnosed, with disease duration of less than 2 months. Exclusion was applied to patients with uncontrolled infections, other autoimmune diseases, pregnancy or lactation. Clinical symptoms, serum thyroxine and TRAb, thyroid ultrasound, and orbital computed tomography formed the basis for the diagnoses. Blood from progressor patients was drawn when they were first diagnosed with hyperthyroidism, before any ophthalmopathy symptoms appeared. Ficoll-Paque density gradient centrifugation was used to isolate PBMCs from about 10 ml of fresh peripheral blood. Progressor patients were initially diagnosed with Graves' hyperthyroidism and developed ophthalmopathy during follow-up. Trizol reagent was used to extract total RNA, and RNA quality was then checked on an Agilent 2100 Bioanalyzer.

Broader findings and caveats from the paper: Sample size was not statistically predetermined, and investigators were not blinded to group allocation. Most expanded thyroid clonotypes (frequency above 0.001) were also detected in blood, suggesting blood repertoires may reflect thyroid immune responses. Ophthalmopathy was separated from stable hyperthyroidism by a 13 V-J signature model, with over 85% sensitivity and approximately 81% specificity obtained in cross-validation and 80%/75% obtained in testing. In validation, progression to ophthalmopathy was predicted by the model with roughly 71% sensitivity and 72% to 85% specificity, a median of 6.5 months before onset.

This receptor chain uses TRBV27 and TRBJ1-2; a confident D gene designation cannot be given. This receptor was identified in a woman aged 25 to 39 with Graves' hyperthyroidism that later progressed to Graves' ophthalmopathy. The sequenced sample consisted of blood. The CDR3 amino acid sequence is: CASSPSSNYGYTF. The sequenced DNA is TGTGCCAGCAGCCCCTCGTCTAACTATGGCTACACCTTC.